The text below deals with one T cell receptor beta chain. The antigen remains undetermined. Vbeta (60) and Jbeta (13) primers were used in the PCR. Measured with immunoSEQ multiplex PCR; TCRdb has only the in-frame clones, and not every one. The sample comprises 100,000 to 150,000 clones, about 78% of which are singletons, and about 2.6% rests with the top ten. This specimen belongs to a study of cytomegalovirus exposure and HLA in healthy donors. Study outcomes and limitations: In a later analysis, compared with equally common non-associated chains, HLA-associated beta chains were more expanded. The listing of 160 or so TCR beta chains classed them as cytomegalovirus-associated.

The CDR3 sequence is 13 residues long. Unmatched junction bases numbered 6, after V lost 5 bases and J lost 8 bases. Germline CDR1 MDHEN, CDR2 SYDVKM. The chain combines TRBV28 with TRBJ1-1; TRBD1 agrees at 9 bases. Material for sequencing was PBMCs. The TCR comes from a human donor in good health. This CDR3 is CASSLGTGREAFF. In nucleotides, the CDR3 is TGTGCCAGCAGTCTCGGGACAGGGAGGGAAGCTTTCTTT.